This TCR beta chain came from a study of shared clonotypes between healthy human individuals. Findings of the study overall: Non-shared clonotypes showed lower generation probabilities than clonotypes common to all four donors. Large sequencing depth failed to make sorted-subset sequencing complete, rarefaction showed. Read depth was anticipated to influence clonotype sharing among donors.

Trimming took off 3 bases at V and 2 bases at J, with 9 bases between the two ends. The CDR3 runs to 14 residues. Germline loops: CDR1 KGHSH, CDR2 LQKENI. The material for each subset, its genomic DNA, was split evenly across several immunoSEQ plates. TCRdb's copy holds only in-frame clones and misses some; the assay was immunoSEQ multiplex PCR. This repertoire shows around 940,000 clones, 70% to 85% found once; its top ten account for over 1.3%. Points on this clone: Its antigen is still unknown.

Sequencing was carried out using memory CD4+ T cells sorted from blood. Subset noted: CD45RA-negative fraction. This rearrangement joins TRBV18 to TRBJ2-3; D is uncertain. The source of this sequence is a man between 18 and 29 years old in good health. CDR3 sequence: CASSPLRDTDTQYF. The CDR3 DNA reads TGTGCCAGCTCACCCTTAAGGGACACAGATACGCAGTATTTT. Looking up the rest from reference TRBV18 and TRBJ2-3 gives the full variable domain: NAGVMQNPRHLVRRRGQEARLRCSPMKGHSHVYWYRQLPEEGLKFMVYLQKENIIDESGMPKERFSAEFPKEGPSILRIQQVVRGDSAAYFCASSPLRDTDTQYFGPGTRLTVL.